This TCR beta chain was identified during a study of shared clonotypes between healthy human individuals. It was CD45RO-negative cells, positively selected for CCR7, that made up naive CD8 cells, with terminally differentiated effector memory CD45RA+ cells excluded. The V end lost 4 bases, the J end lost 3 bases, and 12 bases lay between the germline ends. The CDR3 contains 14 residues. The germline V gene has CDR1 MNHEY and CDR2 SVGAGI. Data came from immunoSEQ multiplex PCR; TCRdb stores just in-frame clones and leaves some out. The sample includes around 2,100,000 clones, over 85% of them seen just once.

Sample: naive CD8+ T cells sorted from blood. This chain links TRBV6-5 with TRBJ1-2; no definite D call. The clonotype comes from a man in his late teens or twenties in good health. This CDR3 is CASSSGSVDYGYTF. DNA of the CDR3: TGTGCCAGCAGTTCGGGGAGCGTTGACTATGGCTACACCTTC.